The text below deals with one TCR beta chain. In the study's own analysis: Counting gave a median of approximately 96,000 TCRs per sample, with values ranging from roughly 20,000 to 750,000. MiXCR was run by TCRdb on the 5' RACE reads, yielding one entry per CDR3 protein. The V and J calls here are based on TCRdb, not the publication. The sample lists around 80,000 distinct CDR3 sequences, approximately 15% occurring once. The data were taken from a study of human T cells and chemical hapten exposure. CDR3 length: 12 residues. V shed 0 bases and J shed 6 bases, with 8 bases lying between them. From germline, CDR1 is DFQATT and CDR2 SNEGSKA (reference sequence). Unseparated into fractions, whole blood served as the source from which total RNA was extracted.

V usage is TRBV20-1 and J usage is TRBJ1-1; D unresolved. The sequence derives from a female donor in good health. The CDR3 DNA is TGCAGTGCTAGAGATGGTGACGCTGAAGCTTTCTTT. Amino acids: CSARDGDAEAFF.